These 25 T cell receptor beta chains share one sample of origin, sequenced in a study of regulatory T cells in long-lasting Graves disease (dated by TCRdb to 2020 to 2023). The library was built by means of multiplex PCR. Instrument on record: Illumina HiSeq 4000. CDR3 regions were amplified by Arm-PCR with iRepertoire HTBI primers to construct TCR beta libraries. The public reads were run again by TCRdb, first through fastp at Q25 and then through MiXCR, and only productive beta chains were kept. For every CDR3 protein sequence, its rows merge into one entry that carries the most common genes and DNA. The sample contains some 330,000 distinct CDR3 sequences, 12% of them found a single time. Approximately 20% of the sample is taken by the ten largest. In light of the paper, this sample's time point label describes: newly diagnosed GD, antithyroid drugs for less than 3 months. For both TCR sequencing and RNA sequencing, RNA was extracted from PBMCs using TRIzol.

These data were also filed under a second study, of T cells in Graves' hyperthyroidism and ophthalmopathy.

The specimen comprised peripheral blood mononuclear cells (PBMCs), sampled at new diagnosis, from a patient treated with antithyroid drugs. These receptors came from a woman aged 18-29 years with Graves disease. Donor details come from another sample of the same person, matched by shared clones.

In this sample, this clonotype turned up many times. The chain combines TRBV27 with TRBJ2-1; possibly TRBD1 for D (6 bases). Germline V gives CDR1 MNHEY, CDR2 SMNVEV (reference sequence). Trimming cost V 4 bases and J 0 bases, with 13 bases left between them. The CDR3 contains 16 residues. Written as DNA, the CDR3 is TGTGCCAGCAGTTCACAGACAGGAAGCTCCTACAATGAGCAGTTCTTC. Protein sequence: CASSSQTGSSYNEQFF.

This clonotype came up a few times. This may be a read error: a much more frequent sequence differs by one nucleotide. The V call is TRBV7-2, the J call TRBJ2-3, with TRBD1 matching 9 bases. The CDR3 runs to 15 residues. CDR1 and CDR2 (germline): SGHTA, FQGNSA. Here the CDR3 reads CASSFTGGGTDTLYF. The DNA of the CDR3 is TGTGCCAGCAGCTTTACAGGGGGCGGAACAGATACGCTGTATTTT.

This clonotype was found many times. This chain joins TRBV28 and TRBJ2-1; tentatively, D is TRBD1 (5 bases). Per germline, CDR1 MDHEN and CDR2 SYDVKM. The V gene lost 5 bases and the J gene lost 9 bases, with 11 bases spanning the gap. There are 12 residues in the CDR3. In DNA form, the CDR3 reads TGTGCCAGCAGTATCAGGGTACGTGAGCAGTTCTTC. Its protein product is CASSIRVREQFF. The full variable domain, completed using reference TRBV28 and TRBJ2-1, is DVKVTQSSRYLVKRTGEKVFLECVQDMDHENMFWYRQDPGLGLRLIYFSYDVKMKEKGDIPEGYSVSREKKERFSLILESASTNQTSMYLCASSIRVREQFFGPGTRLTVL.

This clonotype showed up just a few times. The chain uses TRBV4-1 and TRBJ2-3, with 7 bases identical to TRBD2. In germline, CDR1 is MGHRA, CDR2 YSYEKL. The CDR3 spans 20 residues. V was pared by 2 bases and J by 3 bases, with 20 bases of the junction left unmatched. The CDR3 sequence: CASSQPDTQGGGWATDTQYF. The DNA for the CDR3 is TGCGCCAGCAGCCAACCGGACACCCAGGGCGGGGGTTGGGCAACAGATACGCAGTATTTT.

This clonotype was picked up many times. CDR3 nucleotide sequence: TGTGCCAGCAGTTCCCGAGACTATGGCTACACCTTC. Translation: CASSSRDYGYTF. The chain employs TRBV12-3 or TRBV12-4 and TRBJ1-2; D is uncertain. The CDR3 is 12 amino acids. The germline V and J ends were trimmed by 4 bases and 3 bases, with 6 bases remaining between them.

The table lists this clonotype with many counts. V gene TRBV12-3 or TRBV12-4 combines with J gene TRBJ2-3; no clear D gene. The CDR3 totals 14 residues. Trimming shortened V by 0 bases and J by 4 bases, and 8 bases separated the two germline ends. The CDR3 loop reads CASSLALNADTQYF. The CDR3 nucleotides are TGTGCCAGCAGTTTAGCGCTAAACGCAGATACGCAGTATTTT.

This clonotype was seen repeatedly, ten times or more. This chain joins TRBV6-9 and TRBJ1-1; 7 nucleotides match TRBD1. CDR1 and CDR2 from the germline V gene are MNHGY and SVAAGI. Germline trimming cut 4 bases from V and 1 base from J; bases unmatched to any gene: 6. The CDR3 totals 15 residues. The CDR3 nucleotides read TGTGCCAGCAGTTTTGTGAGACAGGGGAACACTGAAGCTTTCTTT. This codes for CASSFVRQGNTEAFF.

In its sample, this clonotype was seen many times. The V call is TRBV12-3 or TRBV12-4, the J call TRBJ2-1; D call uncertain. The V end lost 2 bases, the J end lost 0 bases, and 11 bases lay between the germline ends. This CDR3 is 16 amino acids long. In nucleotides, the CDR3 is TGTGCCAGCAGTTTAAGGGCCTCCCACTCCTACAATGAGCAGTTCTTC. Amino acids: CASSLRASHSYNEQFF.

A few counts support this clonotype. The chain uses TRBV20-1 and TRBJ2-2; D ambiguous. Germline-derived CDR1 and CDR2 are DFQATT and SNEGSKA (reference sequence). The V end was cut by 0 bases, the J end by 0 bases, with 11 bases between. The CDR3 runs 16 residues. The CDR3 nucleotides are TGCAGTGCTAGAGATCAAGACAATACGAACACCGGGGAGCTGTTTTTT. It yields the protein CSARDQDNTNTGELFF.

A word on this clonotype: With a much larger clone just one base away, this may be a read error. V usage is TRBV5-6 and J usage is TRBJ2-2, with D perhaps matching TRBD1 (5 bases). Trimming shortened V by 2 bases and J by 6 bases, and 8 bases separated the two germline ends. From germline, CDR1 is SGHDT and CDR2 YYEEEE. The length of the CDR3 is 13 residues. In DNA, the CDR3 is TGTGCCAGCAGCTTCGCAGGGCCCGGGGAGCTGTTTTTT. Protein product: CASSFAGPGELFF. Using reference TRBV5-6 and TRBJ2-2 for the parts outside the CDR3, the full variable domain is DAGVTQSPTHLIKTRGQQVTLRCSPKSGHDTVSWYQQALGQGPQFIFQYYEEEERQRGNFPDRFSGHQFPNYSSELNVNALLLGDSALYLCASSFAGPGELFFGEGSRLTVL.

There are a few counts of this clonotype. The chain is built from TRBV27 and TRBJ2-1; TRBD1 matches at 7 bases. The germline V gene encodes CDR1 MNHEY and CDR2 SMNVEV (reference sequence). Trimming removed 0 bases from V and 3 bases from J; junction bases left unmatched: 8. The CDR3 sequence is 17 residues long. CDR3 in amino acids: CASSLSSYRGFYNEQFF. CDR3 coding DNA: TGTGCCAGCAGTTTATCTTCCTACAGGGGATTCTACAATGAGCAGTTCTTC.

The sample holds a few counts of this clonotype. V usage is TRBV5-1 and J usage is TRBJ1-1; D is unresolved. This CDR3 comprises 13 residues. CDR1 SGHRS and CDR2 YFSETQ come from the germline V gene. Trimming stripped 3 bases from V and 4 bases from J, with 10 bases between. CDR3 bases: TGCGCCAGCAGCTCCACTTTATCCACTGAAGCTTTCTTT. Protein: CASSSTLSTEAFF.

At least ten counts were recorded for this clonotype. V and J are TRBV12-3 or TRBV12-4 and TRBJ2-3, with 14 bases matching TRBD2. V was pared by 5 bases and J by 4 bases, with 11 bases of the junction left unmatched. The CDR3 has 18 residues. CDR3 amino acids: CASSMSRLAGGPSDTQYF. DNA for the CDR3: TGTGCCAGCAGTATGTCAAGACTAGCGGGAGGGCCGTCAGATACGCAGTATTTT.

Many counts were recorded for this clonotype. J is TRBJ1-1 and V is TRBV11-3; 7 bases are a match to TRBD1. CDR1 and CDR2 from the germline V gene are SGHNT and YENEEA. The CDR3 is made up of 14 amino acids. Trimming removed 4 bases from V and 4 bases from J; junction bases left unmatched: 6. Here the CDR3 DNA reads TGTGCCAGCAGCTCCCACAGGGGAAGCACTGAAGCTTTCTTT. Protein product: CASSSHRGSTEAFF.

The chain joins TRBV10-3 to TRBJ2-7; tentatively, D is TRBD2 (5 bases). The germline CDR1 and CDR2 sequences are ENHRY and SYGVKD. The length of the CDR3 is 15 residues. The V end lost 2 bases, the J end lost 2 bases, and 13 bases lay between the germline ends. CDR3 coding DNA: TGTGCCATCAGTGAGACGGGGAACGGTGCCTACGAGCAGTACTTC. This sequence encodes CAISETGNGAYEQYF.

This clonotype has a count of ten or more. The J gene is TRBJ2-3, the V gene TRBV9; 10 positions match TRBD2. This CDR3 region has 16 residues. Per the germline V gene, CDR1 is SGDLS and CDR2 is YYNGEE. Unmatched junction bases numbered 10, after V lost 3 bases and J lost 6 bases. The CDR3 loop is CASSAGTSAIGDTQYF. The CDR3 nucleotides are TGTGCCAGCAGCGCCGGGACTAGCGCAATAGGCGATACGCAGTATTTT.

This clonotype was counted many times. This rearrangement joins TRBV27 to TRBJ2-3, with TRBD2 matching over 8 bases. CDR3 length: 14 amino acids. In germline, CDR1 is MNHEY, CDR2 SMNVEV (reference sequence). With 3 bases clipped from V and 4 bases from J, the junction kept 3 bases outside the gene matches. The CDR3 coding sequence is TGTGCCAGCAGTTTGGTGCGGGGGGCAGATACGCAGTATTTT. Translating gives CASSLVRGADTQYF.

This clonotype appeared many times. CDR3 region: CASSVGDVFSEEQFF. The DNA for the CDR3 is TGTGCCAGCAGCGTAGGGGATGTGTTTAGTGAGGAGCAGTTCTTC. The V call is TRBV9, the J call TRBJ2-1; no firm D call. The CDR3 covers 15 residues. Germline values: CDR1 SGDLS, CDR2 YYNGEE. The V end lost 0 bases, the J end lost 10 bases, and 17 bases lay between the germline ends.

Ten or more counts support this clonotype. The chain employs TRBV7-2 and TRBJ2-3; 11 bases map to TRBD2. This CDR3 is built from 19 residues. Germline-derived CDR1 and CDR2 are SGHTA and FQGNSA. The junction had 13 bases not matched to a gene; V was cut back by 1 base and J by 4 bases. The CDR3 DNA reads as TGTGCCAGCAGCTTAGATCTTGGGGCTAGCGGGAGGAATTCAGATACGCAGTATTTT. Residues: CASSLDLGASGRNSDTQYF.

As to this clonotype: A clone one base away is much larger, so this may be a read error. CDR3 in amino acids: CASSYRLNEQLF. The CDR3 nucleotides read TGTGCCAGCAGTTACAGACTCAATGAGCAGCTCTTC. This chain connects TRBV6-5 to TRBJ2-1; no clear D gene. The germline gives CDR1 MNHEY, CDR2 SVGAGI. The CDR3 is made up of 12 amino acids.

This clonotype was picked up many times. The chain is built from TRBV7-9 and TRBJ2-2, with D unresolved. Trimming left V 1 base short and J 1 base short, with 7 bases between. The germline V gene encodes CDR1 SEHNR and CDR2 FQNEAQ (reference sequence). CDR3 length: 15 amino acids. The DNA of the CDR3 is TGTGCCAGCAGCTTAGAATTGTGGAACACCGGGGAGCTGTTTTTT. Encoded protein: CASSLELWNTGELFF.

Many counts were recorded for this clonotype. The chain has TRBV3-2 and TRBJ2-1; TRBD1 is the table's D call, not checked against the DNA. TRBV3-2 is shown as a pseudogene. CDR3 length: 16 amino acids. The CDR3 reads CASSQLPGQGGNEQFF. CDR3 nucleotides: TGTGCCAGCAGCCAACTTCCGGGACAGGGAGGGAATGAGCAGTTCTTC.

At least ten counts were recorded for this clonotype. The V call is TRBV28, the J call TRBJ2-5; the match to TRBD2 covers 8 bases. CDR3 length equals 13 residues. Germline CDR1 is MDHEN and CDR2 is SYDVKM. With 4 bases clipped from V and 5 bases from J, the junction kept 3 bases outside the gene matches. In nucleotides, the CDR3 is TGTGCCAGCAGTTACGGCGGGAGGGAGACCCAGTACTTC. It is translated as CASSYGGRETQYF.

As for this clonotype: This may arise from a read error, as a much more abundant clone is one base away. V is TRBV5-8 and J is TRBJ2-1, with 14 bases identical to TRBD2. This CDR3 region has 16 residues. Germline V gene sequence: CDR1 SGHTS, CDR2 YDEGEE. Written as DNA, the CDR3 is TGTGCCAGCAGCTTGGGGACTAGCGGGAGGCCTAATGAGCCGTTCTTC. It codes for CASSLGTSGRPNEPFF.

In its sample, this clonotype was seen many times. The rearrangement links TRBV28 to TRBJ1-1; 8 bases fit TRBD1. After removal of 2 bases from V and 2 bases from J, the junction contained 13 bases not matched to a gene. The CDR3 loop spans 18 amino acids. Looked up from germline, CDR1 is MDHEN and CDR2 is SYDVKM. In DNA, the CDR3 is TGTGCCAGCAGTTTAAGTAAAGGACAGGGTTGGGGAAACACTGAAGCTTTCTTT. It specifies CASSLSKGQGWGNTEAFF.